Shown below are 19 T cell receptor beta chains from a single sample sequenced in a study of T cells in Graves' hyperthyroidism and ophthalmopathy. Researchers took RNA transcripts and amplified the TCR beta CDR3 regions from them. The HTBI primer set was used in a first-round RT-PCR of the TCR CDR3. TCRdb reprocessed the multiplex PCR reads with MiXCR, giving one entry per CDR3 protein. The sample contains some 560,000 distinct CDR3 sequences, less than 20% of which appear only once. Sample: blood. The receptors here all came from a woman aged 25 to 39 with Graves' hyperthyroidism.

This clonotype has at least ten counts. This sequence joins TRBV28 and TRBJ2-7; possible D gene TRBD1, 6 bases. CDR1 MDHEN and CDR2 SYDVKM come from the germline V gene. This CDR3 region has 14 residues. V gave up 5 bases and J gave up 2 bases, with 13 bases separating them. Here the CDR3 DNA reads TGTGCCAGCAGTATTACGGGACAAACCTACGAGCAGTACTTC. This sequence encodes CASSITGQTYEQYF.

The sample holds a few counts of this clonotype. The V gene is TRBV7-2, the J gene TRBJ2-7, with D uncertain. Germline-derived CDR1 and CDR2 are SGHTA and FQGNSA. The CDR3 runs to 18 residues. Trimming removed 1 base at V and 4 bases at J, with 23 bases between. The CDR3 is CASSLDPPLPTYSYEQYF. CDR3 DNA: TGTGCCAGCAGCTTAGACCCTCCTCTACCTACCTATAGTTACGAGCAGTACTTC.

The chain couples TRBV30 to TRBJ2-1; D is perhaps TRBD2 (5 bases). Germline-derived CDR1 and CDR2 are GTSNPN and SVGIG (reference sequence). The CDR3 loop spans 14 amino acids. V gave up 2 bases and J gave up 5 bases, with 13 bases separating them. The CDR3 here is CAWSKGRRDNEQFF. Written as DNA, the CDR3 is TGTGCCTGGAGTAAAGGGAGAAGGGACAATGAGCAGTTCTTC. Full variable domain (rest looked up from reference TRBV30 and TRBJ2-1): SQTIHQWPATLVQPVGSPLSLECTVEGTSNPNLYWYRQAAGRGLQLLFYSVGIGQISSEVPQNLSASRPQDRQFILSSKKLLLSDSGFYLCAWSKGRRDNEQFFGPGTRLTVL.

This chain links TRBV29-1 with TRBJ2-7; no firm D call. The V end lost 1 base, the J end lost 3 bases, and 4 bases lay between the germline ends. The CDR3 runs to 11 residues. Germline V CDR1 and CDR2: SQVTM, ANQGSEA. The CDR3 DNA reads TGCAGCGTTGAAGGCCTCTACGAGCAGTACTTC. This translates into CSVEGLYEQYF.

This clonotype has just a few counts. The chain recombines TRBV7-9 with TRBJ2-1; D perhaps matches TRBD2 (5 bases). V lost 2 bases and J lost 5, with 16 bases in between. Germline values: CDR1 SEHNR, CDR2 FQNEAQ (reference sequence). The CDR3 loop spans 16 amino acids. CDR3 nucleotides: TGTGCCAGCAGCTTATTGCCAGCATCGAGGGACAATGAGCAGTTCTTC. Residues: CASSLLPASRDNEQFF.

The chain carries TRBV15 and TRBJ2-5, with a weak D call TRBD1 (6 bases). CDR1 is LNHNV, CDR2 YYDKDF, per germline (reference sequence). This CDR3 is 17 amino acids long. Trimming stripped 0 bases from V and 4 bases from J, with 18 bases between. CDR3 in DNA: TGTGCCACCAGCAGAGAGGGCAGGGGTCGGACGTCAGAGACCCAGTACTTC. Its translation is CATSREGRGRTSETQYF.

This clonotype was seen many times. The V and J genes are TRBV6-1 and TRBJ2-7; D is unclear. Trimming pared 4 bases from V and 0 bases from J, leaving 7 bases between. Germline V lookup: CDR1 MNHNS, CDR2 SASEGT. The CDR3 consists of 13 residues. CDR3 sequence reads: CASSVDVSYEQYF. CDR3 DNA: TGTGCCAGCAGTGTAGACGTCTCCTACGAGCAGTACTTC.

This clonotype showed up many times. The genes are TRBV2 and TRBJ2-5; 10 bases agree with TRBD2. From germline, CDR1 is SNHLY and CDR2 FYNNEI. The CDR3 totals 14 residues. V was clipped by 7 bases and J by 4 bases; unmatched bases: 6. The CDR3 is CASIPSGSRETQYF. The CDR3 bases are TGTGCCAGCATTCCTAGCGGGAGTCGAGAGACCCAGTACTTC.

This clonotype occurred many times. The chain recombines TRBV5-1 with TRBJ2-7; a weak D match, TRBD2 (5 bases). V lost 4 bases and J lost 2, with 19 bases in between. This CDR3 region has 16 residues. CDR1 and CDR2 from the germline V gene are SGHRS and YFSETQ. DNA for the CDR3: TGCGCCAGCAGCCCTTACCCGAGCGGAGATGCCTACGAGCAGTACTTC. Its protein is CASSPYPSGDAYEQYF.

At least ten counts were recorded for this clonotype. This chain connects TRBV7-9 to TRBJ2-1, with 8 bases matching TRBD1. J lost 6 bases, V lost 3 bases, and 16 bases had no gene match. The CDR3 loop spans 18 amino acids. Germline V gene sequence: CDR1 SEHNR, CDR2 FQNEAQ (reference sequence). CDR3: CASSFGQGVVVASNEQFF. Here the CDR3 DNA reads TGTGCCAGCAGCTTCGGACAGGGAGTGGTGGTAGCGAGCAATGAGCAGTTCTTC.

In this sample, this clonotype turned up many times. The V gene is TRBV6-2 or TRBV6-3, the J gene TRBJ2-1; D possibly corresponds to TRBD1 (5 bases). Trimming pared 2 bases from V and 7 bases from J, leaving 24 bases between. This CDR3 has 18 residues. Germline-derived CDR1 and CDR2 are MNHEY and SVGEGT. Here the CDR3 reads CASSYKPPRTQTGNEQFF. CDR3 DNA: TGTGCCAGCAGTTACAAACCCCCGAGGACACAAACTGGGAATGAGCAGTTCTTC.

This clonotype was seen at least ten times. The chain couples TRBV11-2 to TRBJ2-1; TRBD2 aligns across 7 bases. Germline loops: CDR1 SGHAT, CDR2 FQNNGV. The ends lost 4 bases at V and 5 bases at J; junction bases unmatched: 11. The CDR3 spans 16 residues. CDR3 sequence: CASSSRLAPTHNEQFF. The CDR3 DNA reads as TGTGCCAGCAGCTCACGACTAGCCCCTACCCACAATGAGCAGTTCTTC.

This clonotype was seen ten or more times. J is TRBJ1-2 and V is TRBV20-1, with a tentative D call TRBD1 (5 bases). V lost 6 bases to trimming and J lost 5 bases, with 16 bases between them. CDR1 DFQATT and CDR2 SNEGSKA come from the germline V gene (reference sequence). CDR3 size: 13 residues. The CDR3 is CSAPNGARYGYTF. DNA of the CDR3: TGCAGTGCCCCGAACGGGGCGCGATATGGCTACACCTTC.

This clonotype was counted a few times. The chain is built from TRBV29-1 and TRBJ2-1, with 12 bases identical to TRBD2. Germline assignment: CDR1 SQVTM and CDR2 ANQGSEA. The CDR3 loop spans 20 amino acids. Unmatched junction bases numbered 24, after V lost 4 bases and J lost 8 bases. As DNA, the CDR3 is TGCAGCGTTGTCGACACTAGCGGGAGGAACTCCCTTCGGTCTGGCTATGAGCAGTTCTTC. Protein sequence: CSVVDTSGRNSLRSGYEQFF.

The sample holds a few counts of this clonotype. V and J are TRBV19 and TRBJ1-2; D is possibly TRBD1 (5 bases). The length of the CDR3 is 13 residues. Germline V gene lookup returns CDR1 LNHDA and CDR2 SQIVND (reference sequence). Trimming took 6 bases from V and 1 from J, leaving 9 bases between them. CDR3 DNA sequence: TGTGCCAGTAGGACGGACAATAACTATGGCTACACCTTC. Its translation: CASRTDNNYGYTF.

The CDR3, as DNA: TGCGCCAGCAGCTTGGCGGGACTAGCGGGACCCGACGAGCAGTACTTC. Protein sequence: CASSLAGLAGPDEQYF. The chain uses TRBV5-1 and TRBJ2-7; 13 positions agree with TRBD2. In germline, CDR1 is SGHRS, CDR2 YFSETQ. CDR3 size: 16 residues. The trim removed 0 bases at V and 5 bases at J, leaving 5 bases unmatched.

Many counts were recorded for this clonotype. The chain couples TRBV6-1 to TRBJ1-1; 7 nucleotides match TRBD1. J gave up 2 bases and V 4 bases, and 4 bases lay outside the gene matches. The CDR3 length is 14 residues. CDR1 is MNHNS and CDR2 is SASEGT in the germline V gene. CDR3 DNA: TGTGCCAGCAGTGTCGGACAGGTTAACACTGAAGCTTTCTTT. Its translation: CASSVGQVNTEAFF.

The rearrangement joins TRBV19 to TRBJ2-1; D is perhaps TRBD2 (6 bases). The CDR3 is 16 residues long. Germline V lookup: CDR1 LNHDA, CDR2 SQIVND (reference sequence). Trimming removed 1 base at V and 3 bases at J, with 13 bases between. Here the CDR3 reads CASSIVTGVIYNEQFF. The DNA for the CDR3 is TGTGCCAGTAGTATAGTCACGGGAGTGATCTACAATGAGCAGTTCTTC.

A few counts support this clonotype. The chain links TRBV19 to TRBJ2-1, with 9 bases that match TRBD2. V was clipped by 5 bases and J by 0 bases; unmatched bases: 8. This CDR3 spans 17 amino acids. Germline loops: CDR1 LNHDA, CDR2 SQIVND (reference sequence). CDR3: CASSLRLADSSYNEQFF. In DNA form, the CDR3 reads TGTGCCAGTAGTCTCAGACTAGCGGACAGCTCCTACAATGAGCAGTTCTTC.